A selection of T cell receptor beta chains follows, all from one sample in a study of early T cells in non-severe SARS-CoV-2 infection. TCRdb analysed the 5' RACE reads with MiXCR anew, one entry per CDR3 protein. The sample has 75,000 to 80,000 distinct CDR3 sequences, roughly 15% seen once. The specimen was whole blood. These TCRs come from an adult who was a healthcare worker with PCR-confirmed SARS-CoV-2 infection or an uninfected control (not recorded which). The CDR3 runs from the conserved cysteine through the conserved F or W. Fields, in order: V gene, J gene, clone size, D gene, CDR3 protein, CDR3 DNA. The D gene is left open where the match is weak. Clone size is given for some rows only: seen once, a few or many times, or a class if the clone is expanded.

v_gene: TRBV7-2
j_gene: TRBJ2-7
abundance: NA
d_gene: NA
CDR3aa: CASSLDSARSSYEQYF
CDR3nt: TGTGCCAGCAGCTTAGATAGCGCGAGGAGCTCCTACGAGCAGTACTTC

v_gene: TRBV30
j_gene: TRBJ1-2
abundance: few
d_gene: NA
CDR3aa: CAWSSKNTHGYTF
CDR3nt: TGTGCCTGGAGTTCGAAGAATACCCATGGCTACACCTTC

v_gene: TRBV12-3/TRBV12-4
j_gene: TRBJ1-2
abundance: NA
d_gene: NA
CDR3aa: CASSLGPNYGYTF
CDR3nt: TGTGCCAGCAGTTTGGGTCCTAACTATGGCTACACCTTC

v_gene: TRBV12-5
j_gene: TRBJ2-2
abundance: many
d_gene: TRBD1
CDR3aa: CASGLGLDRATGELFF
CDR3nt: TGTGCTAGTGGTTTGGGCTTGGACAGGGCCACCGGGGAGCTGTTTTTT

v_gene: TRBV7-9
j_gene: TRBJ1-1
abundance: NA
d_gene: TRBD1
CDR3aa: CASLRTGGRLNTEAFF
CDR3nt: TGTGCCAGCTTACGGACAGGGGGCCGGTTGAACACTGAAGCTTTCTTT

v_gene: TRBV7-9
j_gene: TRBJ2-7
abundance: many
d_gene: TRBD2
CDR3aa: CASSFGGSLYEQYF
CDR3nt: TGTGCCAGCAGCTTCGGCGGGAGTCTCTACGAGCAGTACTTC

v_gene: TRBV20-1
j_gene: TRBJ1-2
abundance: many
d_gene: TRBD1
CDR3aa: CSARGQGAFEYGYTF
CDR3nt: TGCAGTGCTAGGGGACAGGGGGCCTTTGAATATGGCTACACCTTC

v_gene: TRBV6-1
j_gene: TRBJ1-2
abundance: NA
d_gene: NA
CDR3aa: CASSELAGLAYGYTF
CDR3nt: TGTGCCAGCAGTGAACTGGCGGGGCTCGCGTATGGCTACACCTTC

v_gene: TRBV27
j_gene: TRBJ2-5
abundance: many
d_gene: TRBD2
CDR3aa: CASTLTRRGGSRKKTQYF
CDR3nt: TGTGCCAGCACTCTCACCCGGCGGGGGGGCTCACGAAAGAAGACCCAGTACTTC

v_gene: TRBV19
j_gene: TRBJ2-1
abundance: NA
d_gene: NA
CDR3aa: CASIPDPPNEQFF
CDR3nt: TGTGCCAGTATTCCTGATCCCCCCAATGAGCAGTTCTTC

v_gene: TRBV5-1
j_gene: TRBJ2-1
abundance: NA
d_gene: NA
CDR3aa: CASSLLGPGNEQFF
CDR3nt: TGCGCCAGCAGCTTGCTCGGACCCGGCAATGAGCAGTTCTTC

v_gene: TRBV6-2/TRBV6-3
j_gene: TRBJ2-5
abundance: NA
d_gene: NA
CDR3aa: CASRGAETQYF
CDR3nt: TGTGCCAGCAGGGGCGCAGAGACCCAGTACTTC

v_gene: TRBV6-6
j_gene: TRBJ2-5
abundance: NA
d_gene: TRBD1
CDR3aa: CASSYPRDRLLNF
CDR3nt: TGTGCCAGCAGTTACCCCAGGGACAGATTACTCAACTTC

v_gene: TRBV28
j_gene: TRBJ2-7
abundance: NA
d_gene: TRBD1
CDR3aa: CANSLGGQGAGEQYF
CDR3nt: TGTGCCAACAGTTTAGGGGGACAGGGGGCGGGCGAGCAGTACTTC

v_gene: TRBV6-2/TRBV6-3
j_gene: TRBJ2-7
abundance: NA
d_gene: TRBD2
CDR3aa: CASSYIAGAPGHF
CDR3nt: TGTGCCAGCAGTTATATCGCGGGAGCGCCGGGGCACTTC

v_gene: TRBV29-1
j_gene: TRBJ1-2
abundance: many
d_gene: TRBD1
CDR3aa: CSVDGGQGAGGYTF
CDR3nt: TGCAGCGTTGACGGGGGACAGGGAGCGGGCGGCTACACCTTC

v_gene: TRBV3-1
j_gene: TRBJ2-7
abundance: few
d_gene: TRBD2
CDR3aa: CASSQDLSGGGDEQYF
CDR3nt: TGTGCCAGCAGCCAAGATCTAAGCGGGGGCGGCGACGAGCAGTACTTC

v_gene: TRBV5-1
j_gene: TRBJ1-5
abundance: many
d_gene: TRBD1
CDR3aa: CASSLEGTGNQPQHF
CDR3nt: TGCGCCAGCAGCTTGGAAGGGACAGGGAATCAGCCCCAGCATTTT

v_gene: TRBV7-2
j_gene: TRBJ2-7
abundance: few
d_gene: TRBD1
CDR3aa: CASSLAAGTGFEQYF
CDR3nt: TGTGCCAGCAGCTTAGCGGCCGGGACAGGGTTCGAGCAGTACTTC

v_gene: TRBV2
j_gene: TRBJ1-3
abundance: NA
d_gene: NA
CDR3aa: CASSPSFRDDSENTIYF
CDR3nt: TGTGCCAGCAGTCCGTCTTTCCGGGACGACTCTGAAAACACCATATATTTT

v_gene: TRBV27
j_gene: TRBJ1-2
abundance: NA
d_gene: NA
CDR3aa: CASSPFGGVGYGYTF
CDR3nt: TGTGCCAGCAGTCCCTTCGGGGGCGTAGGCTATGGCTACACCTTC

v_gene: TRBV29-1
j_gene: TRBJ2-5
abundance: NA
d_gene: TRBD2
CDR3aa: CSFRAGGGQETQYF
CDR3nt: TGCAGCTTCCGGGCAGGCGGGGGCCAAGAGACCCAGTACTTC

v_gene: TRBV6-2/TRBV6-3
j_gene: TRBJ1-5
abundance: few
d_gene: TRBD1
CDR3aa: CATVGQINQPQHF
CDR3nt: TGTGCCACCGTGGGACAGATCAATCAGCCCCAGCATTTT

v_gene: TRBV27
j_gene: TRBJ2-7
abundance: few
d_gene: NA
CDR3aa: CASSRGQFYEQYF
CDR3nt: TGTGCCAGCAGCCGCGGACAGTTCTACGAGCAGTACTTC

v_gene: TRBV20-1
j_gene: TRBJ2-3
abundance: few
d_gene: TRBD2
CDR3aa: CSARKRGGENTQYF
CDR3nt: TGCAGTGCTAGAAAGCGGGGCGGGGAGAATACGCAGTATTTT

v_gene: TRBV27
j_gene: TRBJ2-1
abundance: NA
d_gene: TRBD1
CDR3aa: CASSSGQGGYNEQFF
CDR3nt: TGTGCCAGCAGTTCCGGACAGGGGGGCTACAATGAGCAGTTCTTC

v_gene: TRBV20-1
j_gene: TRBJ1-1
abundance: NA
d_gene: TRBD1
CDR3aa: CSGYQGAEAFF
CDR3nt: TGCAGTGGATATCAGGGGGCTGAAGCTTTCTTT

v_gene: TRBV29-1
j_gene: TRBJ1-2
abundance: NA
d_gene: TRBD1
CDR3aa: CSAGSGGDSYGYTF
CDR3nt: TGCAGCGCCGGCTCAGGGGGCGACAGCTATGGCTACACCTTC

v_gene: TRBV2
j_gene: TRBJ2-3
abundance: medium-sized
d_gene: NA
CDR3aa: CASSDISGPDTQYF
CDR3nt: TGTGCCAGCAGTGACATTTCAGGTCCAGATACGCAGTATTTT

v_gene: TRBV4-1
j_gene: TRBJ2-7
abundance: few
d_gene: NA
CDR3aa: CASSQGSGSSYEQYF
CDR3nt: TGCGCCAGCAGCCAAGGTTCCGGGTCTTCCTACGAGCAGTACTTC

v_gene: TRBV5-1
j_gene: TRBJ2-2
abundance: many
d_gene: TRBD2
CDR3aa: CASSWTSGSPSTGELFF
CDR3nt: TGCGCCAGCAGCTGGACTAGCGGGAGTCCGAGTACCGGGGAGCTGTTTTTT

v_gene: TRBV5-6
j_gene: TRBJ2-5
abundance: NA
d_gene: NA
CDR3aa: CASSLSPYQETQYF
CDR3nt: TGTGCCAGCAGCTTAAGTCCGTACCAAGAGACCCAGTACTTC

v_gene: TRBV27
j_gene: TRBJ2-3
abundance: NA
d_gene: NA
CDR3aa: CASSLRPGGTDTQYF
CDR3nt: TGTGCCAGCAGTCTTAGGCCTGGGGGCACAGATACGCAGTATTTT

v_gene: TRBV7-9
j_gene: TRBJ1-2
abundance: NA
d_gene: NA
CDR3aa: CASSSRATLYGYTF
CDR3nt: TGTGCCAGCAGCTCCCGGGCAACCCTCTATGGCTACACCTTC

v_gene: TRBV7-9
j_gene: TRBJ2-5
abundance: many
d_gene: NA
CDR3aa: CASSLGRAIQETQYF
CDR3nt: TGTGCCAGCAGCTTAGGCAGAGCGATACAAGAGACCCAGTACTTC

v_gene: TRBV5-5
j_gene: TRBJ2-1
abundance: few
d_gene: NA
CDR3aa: CASSFRAYNEQFF
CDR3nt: TGTGCCAGCAGCTTCAGGGCCTACAATGAGCAGTTCTTC

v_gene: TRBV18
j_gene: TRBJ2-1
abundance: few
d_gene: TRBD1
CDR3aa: CASSREPGGFGYNEQFF
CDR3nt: TGTGCCAGCTCACGAGAACCAGGGGGCTTTGGGTACAATGAGCAGTTCTTC

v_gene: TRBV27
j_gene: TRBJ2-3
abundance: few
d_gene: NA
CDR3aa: CASSTRTVNTDTQYF
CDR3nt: TGTGCCAGCAGTACTCGGACAGTCAACACAGATACGCAGTATTTT

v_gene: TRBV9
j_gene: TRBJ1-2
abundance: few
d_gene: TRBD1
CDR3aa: CASSVGQGDGYTF
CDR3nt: TGTGCCAGCAGCGTAGGACAGGGAGATGGCTACACCTTC

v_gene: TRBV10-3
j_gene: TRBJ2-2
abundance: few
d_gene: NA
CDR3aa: CAISLSESLANTGELFF
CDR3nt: TGTGCCATCAGTTTGAGTGAGTCCCTCGCGAACACCGGGGAGCTGTTTTTT

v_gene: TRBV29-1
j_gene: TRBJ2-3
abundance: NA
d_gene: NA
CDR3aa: CSVLEALPSTDTQYF
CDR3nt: TGCAGCGTTCTTGAGGCCCTCCCTAGCACAGATACGCAGTATTTT

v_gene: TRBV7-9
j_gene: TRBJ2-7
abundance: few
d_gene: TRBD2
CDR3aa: CASSLSGSYEQYF
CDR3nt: TGTGCCAGCAGCCTTAGCGGGAGTTACGAGCAGTACTTC

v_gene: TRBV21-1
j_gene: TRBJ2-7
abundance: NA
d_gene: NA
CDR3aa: CASSKPTVYEQYF
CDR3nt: TGTGCCAGCAGCAAACCGACGGTGTACGAGCAGTACTTC

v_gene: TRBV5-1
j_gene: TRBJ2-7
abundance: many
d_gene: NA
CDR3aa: CASSWPVTGRTHEQYF
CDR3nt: TGCGCCAGCAGCTGGCCGGTTACGGGACGGACCCACGAGCAGTACTTC

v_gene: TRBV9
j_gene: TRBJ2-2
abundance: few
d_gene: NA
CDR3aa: CASSAGTTVTGELFF
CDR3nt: TGTGCCAGCAGCGCCGGGACGACGGTCACCGGGGAGCTGTTTTTT

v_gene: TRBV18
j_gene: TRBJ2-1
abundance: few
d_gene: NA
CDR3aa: CASSPPMGNEQFF
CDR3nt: TGTGCCAGCTCACCACCGATGGGAAATGAGCAGTTCTTC

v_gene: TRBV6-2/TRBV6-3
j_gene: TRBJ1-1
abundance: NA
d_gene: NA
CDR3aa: CASSYSRTNEAFF
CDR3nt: TGTGCCAGCAGTTACTCGAGGACCAATGAAGCTTTCTTT

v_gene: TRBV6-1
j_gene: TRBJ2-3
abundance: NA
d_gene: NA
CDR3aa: CASSRAVPDTQYF
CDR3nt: TGTGCCAGCAGTCGGGCCGTCCCAGATACGCAGTATTTT

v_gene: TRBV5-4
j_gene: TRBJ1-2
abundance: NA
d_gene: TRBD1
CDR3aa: CASSSRQGYSGYTF
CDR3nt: TGTGCCAGCAGCTCAAGACAGGGGTATAGCGGCTACACCTTC

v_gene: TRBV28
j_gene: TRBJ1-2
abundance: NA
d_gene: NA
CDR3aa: CASSLIGTDFYGYTF
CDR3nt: TGTGCCAGCAGTTTGATCGGGACCGACTTCTATGGCTACACCTTC

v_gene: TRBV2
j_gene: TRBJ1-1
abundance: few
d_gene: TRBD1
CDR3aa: CASKDRGLTRTEAFF
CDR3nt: TGTGCCAGCAAAGACAGGGGGCTAACCAGGACTGAAGCTTTCTTT

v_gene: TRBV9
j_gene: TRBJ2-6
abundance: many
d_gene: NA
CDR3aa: CASSVTGSGANVLTF
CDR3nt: TGTGCCAGCAGCGTGACCGGGTCTGGGGCCAACGTCCTGACTTTC

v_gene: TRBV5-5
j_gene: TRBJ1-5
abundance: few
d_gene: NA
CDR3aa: CASSYLGVRNQPQHF
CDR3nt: TGTGCCAGCAGCTATCTAGGGGTAAGGAATCAGCCCCAGCATTTT